The rows below give T cell receptor beta chains drawn from one sample of a study of shared clonotypes between healthy human individuals. The repertoire was sequenced with immunoSEQ multiplex PCR; TCRdb's copy has only in-frame clones and lacks some. The top ten clones hold around 0.3% of a sample with roughly 380,000 clones, roughly 96% of them seen once. Sequenced: memory CD8+ T cells sorted from blood. These receptors all come from a man aged 25-45 years in good health. Both conserved end residues are part of each CDR3. D genes are given only for firm matches. Clone size is shown for a subset of rows, as once, few, many or a class of expanded clone.

abundance	v_gene	d_gene	j_gene	CDR3nt	CDR3aa
NA	TRBV4-1	TRBD2	TRBJ2-1	TGCGCCAGCAGCCTACCCTTACTAGCGGGAGGGCTTAATGAGCAGTTCTTC	CASSLPLLAGGLNEQFF
NA	TRBV7-2	NA	TRBJ1-3	TGTGCCAGCAGCTTAGGTGGAAACACCATATATTTT	CASSLGGNTIYF
NA	TRBV10-2	NA	TRBJ2-5	TGCGCCAGCAGTGAGTCGGAGACCCAGTACTTC	CASSESETQYF
NA	TRBV2	NA	TRBJ2-1	TGTGCCAGCGACTCCTCTGCTCTTGGGAATGAGCAGTTCTTC	CASDSSALGNEQFF
NA	TRBV5-5	NA	TRBJ1-5	TGTGCCAGCAGCCCCGGTGTGATGTCCGGCAATCAGCCCCAGCATTTT	CASSPGVMSGNQPQHF
NA	TRBV27	NA	TRBJ1-5	TGTGCCAGCAGTTTATATCGGCAGAGTAGCAATCAGCCCCAGCATTTT	CASSLYRQSSNQPQHF
NA	TRBV5-6	NA	TRBJ2-2	TGTGCCAGCAGACCGTTTACTAGCAGGGGTGGACGGGAGCTGTTTTTT	CASRPFTSRGGRELFF
NA	TRBV7-8	NA	TRBJ1-2	TGTGCCAGCAGCCGCACCAACGGCTATGGCTACACCTTC	CASSRTNGYGYTF
NA	TRBV11-1	TRBD2	TRBJ2-7	TGTGCCAGCAGCCACGAAGCGGGAGTCGCCTACGAGCAGTACTTC	CASSHEAGVAYEQYF
NA	TRBV4-2	NA	TRBJ2-7	TGTGCCAGCAGCCAAGTTGGTGGTTACGAGCAGTACTTC	CASSQVGGYEQYF
NA	TRBV28	NA	TRBJ1-4	TGTGCCAGCAGACCGCGGGTTAATGAAAAACTGTTTTTT	CASRPRVNEKLFF
NA	TRBV4-1	TRBD2	TRBJ2-7	TGCGCCAGCAGCCAAATAGGACAGGGACTAGCGGGAGGGAGCTACGAGCAGTACTTC	CASSQIGQGLAGGSYEQYF
NA	TRBV28	TRBD1	TRBJ2-7	TGTGCCAGCAGTACCGGGACAGGGGGTTACGAGCAGTACTTC	CASSTGTGGYEQYF
NA	TRBV4-2	NA	TRBJ2-3	TGTGCCAGCAGCCAAGATCTGGGATCGCTGCGGGGGCTGACAGATACGCAGTATTTT	CASSQDLGSLRGLTDTQYF
NA	TRBV19	NA	TRBJ2-5	TGTGCCAGTAGTAAACCCGGACAACAAGAGACCCAGTACTTC	CASSKPGQQETQYF
NA	TRBV6-6	NA	TRBJ2-7	TGTGCCAGCAGTTACTCGACCAGTCCCTCCTACGAGCAGTACTTC	CASSYSTSPSYEQYF
NA	TRBV28	TRBD2	TRBJ2-3	TGTGCCAGCAGTTTCCCGGGGCTAGCGGGAGGAGATACGCAGTATTTT	CASSFPGLAGGDTQYF
NA	TRBV4-2	NA	TRBJ1-5	TGTGCCAGCAGCCAGCCAAGCAATCAGCCCCAGCATTTT	CASSQPSNQPQHF
NA	TRBV5-4	TRBD2	TRBJ2-7	TGTGCCAGCAGCCCTGGGTATGGGACTAGCGGTACCTACGAGCAGTACTTC	CASSPGYGTSGTYEQYF
once	TRBV19	NA	TRBJ2-7	TGTGCCAGTAGTATCAGGACAAGCTCCTACGAGCAGTACTTC	CASSIRTSSYEQYF
NA	TRBV19	TRBD1	TRBJ1-1	TGTGCCACACAACCGGGACAGGCCTCCGTAGCTTTCTTT	CATQPGQASVAFF
NA	TRBV7-8	TRBD2	TRBJ2-7	TGTGCCAGCAGCTCACAGACCTTGTTTAGCGGGAAAGCCTACGAGCAGTACTTC	CASSSQTLFSGKAYEQYF
NA	TRBV7-8	TRBD2	TRBJ2-7	TGTGCCAGCATCCTAGGTACTAGCGGGTATAGCTCCTACGAGCAGTACTTC	CASILGTSGYSSYEQYF
NA	TRBV19	NA	TRBJ2-5	TGTGCCAGTAGTATAGGTTTTCGAGAGACCCAGTACTTC	CASSIGFRETQYF
NA	TRBV14	NA	TRBJ2-7	TGTGCCAGCAGCCAAGTCACGCTACGCGGGAAGAGCGAGCAGTACTTC	CASSQVTLRGKSEQYF
NA	TRBV7-3	NA	TRBJ2-3	TGTGCCAGCAGCTTAGGCCAAGGGGGGGATACGCAGTATTTT	CASSLGQGGDTQYF
NA	TRBV6-6	NA	TRBJ2-1	TGTGCCAGCAGCGACACCGGCCGAGCCTTGGATGAGCAGTTCTTC	CASSDTGRALDEQFF
NA	TRBV5-1	TRBD1	TRBJ2-3	TGCGCCAGCAGCTTGGCTCTTCAGGGGGCTATCACAGATACGCAGTATTTT	CASSLALQGAITDTQYF
NA	TRBV28	NA	TRBJ2-7	TGTGCCAGCAGTTCGGACTACTACGAGCAGTACTTC	CASSSDYYEQYF
NA	TRBV2	NA	TRBJ2-1	TGTGCCAGCAGGGGGGATGAGCAGTTCTTC	CASRGDEQFF
NA	TRBV11-3	TRBD2	TRBJ2-7	TGTGCCAGCAGCTCAAGACTAGCACCCGACGAGCAGTACTTC	CASSSRLAPDEQYF
NA	TRBV13	TRBD1	TRBJ1-4	TGTGCCAGCAGCTTAAGCAGGGGGCTTGGGTCTAATGAAAAACTGTTTTTT	CASSLSRGLGSNEKLFF
once	TRBV27	NA	TRBJ1-2	TGTGCCAGCAGTTTAGCCGTTAACTATGGCTACACCTTC	CASSLAVNYGYTF
NA	TRBV5-5	TRBD1	TRBJ1-4	TGTGCCAGCAGCCTCGGACAGGGTGGAACTAATGAAAAACTGTTTTTT	CASSLGQGGTNEKLFF
once	TRBV11-2	TRBD2	TRBJ2-2	TGTGCCAGCAGCCGCGGACTAGCGGGAGTCACCGGGGAGCTGTTTTTT	CASSRGLAGVTGELFF
NA	TRBV2	NA	TRBJ2-7	TGTGCCAGCGGGGAGGGGGGTCCCTACGAGCAGTACTTC	CASGEGGPYEQYF
NA	TRBV5-6	NA	TRBJ2-1	TGTGCCAGCAGCTTAAATCGGGGGAATGAGCAGTTCTTC	CASSLNRGNEQFF
NA	TRBV28	TRBD1	TRBJ1-5	TGTGCCAGCAGTTCAGTCGACAGGGGACAGCCCCAGCATTTT	CASSSVDRGQPQHF
once	TRBV4-1	NA	TRBJ2-5	TGCGCCAGCAGCTCCCACACTAGCAACCAAGAGACCCAGTACTTC	CASSSHTSNQETQYF
NA	TRBV2	TRBD2	TRBJ2-1	TGTGCCAGCTCCAAGGGAGCGGGAGCCTACAATGAGCAGTTCTTC	CASSKGAGAYNEQFF
NA	TRBV5-6	TRBD1	TRBJ2-3	TGTGCCAGCAGCCTACGGACAGGGGGTTACACAGATACGCAGTATTTT	CASSLRTGGYTDTQYF
NA	TRBV30	NA	TRBJ2-1	TGTGCCTGGAGTGTGACTGTCAATGAGCAGTTCTTC	CAWSVTVNEQFF
NA	TRBV27	NA	TRBJ1-2	TGTGCCAGCAGTGTCGGGGGCCAATATGGCTACACCTTC	CASSVGGQYGYTF
NA	TRBV27	NA	TRBJ2-6	TGTGCCAGCAGTTTAAGGTTCTCTGGGGCCAACGTCCTGACTTTC	CASSLRFSGANVLTF
NA	TRBV5-1	TRBD1	TRBJ1-1	TGCGCCAGCAGCTTGGCTGCTTCAGGGGGCACTGAAGCTTTCTTT	CASSLAASGGTEAFF